Listed here are 21 T cell receptor beta chains from one sample, sequenced in a study of graft-versus-host responses after intestinal transplantation. Which antigens these TCRs recognize remains unknown. Sequenced by immunoSEQ multiplex PCR; TCRdb stores in-frame clones only, minus some. The sample gives 80,000 to 95,000 clones, about 92% of which show up once; about 2% is in the top ten. The source was unstimulated CD8+ T cells sorted from spleen or lymph node cells, collected before intestinal transplant. The receptor source for this set is a human donor who received an intestinal transplant.

J is TRBJ1-1 and V is TRBV4-3, with unresolved D. The V end was cut by 5 bases, the J end by 5 bases, with 18 bases between. This CDR3 is built from 15 residues. CDR1 and CDR2 from the germline V gene are LGHNA and YSLEER. CDR3 DNA sequence: TGCGCCAGCAGCTCCATAGAGTCCGGGTCGACTGAAGCTTTCTTT. Amino acids: CASSSIESGSTEAFF.

This clone turned up a few times. The V call is TRBV2, the J call TRBJ2-1, with unresolved D. V lost 8 bases to trimming and J lost 0 bases, with 11 bases between them. This CDR3 region has 14 residues. Germline lookup yields CDR1 SNHLY and CDR2 FYNNEI. The CDR3 DNA sequence: TGTGCCAGCTCTGCGGTTGGCTCCTACAATGAGCAGTTCTTC. Its protein is CASSAVGSYNEQFF.

This clone showed up just a few times. The chain recombines TRBV27 with TRBJ1-3; 7 bases match TRBD1. This CDR3 has 13 amino acids. From germline, CDR1 is MNHEY and CDR2 SMNVEV (reference sequence). J gave up 9 bases and V 6 bases, and 8 bases lay outside the gene matches. CDR3 residues: CASSLKGAGTIYF. CDR3 bases: TGTGCCAGCAGCCTTAAGGGGGCGGGCACCATATATTTT.

Turning to this clone: Germline and junction disagree at one end, which may indicate a read error. The chain uses TRBV27 and TRBJ2-1, with D possibly TRBD1 on 6 matching bases. The CDR3 loop spans 13 amino acids. The germline V gene has CDR1 MNHEY and CDR2 SMNVEV (reference sequence). The CDR3: CATTTGSNNEQFF. Here the CDR3 DNA reads TGTGCCACCACGACAGGCTCCAACAATGAGCAGTTCTTC.

The chain has TRBV30 and TRBJ2-1; 7 bases are a match to TRBD2. Germline assignment: CDR1 GTSNPN and CDR2 SVGIG (reference sequence). The CDR3 runs 15 residues. J was trimmed by 3 bases and V by 0 bases; bases with no gene match: 5. Here the CDR3 DNA reads TGTGCCTGGAGTGTGGGGTGGGGGGGCTACAATGAGCAGTTCTTC. The encoded protein is CAWSVGWGGYNEQFF.

The chain is built from TRBV5-5 and TRBJ2-7; the match to TRBD2 covers 7 bases. With V trimmed by 4 bases and J by 6 bases, 10 bases remained unmatched. Germline V gene sequence: CDR1 SGHKS, CDR2 YYEKEE (reference sequence). The CDR3 covers 14 residues. The CDR3 nucleotides are TGTGCCAGCAGCGCTAGGGAGGGGCTCTCCGAGCAGTACTTC. It codes for CASSAREGLSEQYF.

Only a few counts were recorded for this clone. The rearrangement joins TRBV6-6 to TRBJ1-5; no reliable D call. The CDR3 totals 12 residues. CDR1 and CDR2 (germline): MNHNY, SVGAGI (reference sequence). V shed 8 bases and J shed 7 bases, with 12 bases lying between them. The CDR3 coding sequence is TGTGCCAGCTCCCTTCCGGGGCAGCCCCAGCATTTT. Amino acid sequence: CASSLPGQPQHF.

The chain has TRBV27 and TRBJ2-5; D unresolved. The CDR3 spans 12 residues. Germline values: CDR1 MNHEY, CDR2 SMNVEV (reference sequence). V lost 4 bases and J lost 3, with 6 bases in between. The CDR3 sequence is CASSSSKETQYF. The CDR3 coding sequence is TGTGCCAGCAGTTCCTCTAAAGAGACCCAGTACTTC.

The gene calls are TRBV9 and TRBJ2-3; the match to TRBD2 covers 8 bases. V dropped 0 bases and J dropped 5; count of bases not matched to a gene: 8. Germline CDR1 and CDR2: SGDLS and YYNGEE. This CDR3 has 16 residues. CDR3 region: CASSVATGGAGDTQYF. For the CDR3, the DNA is TGTGCCAGCAGCGTAGCTACGGGGGGGGCGGGAGATACGCAGTATTTT. Full variable domain (missing parts from reference TRBV9 and TRBJ2-3): DSGVTQTPKHLITATGQRVTLRCSPRSGDLSVYWYQQSLDQGLQFLIQYYNGEERAKGNILERFSAQQFPDLHSELNLSSLELGDSALYFCASSVATGGAGDTQYFGPGTRLTVL.

The CDR3 sequence: CASSLVGLAGGPYNEQFF. CDR3 sequence (DNA): TGTGCCAGCAGCTTAGTCGGCCTAGCGGGGGGGCCTTACAATGAGCAGTTCTTC. V usage is TRBV11-2 and J usage is TRBJ2-1; TRBD2 aligns across 12 bases. Germline trimming cut 1 base from V and 4 bases from J; bases unmatched to any gene: 8. This CDR3 spans 18 amino acids. The germline gives CDR1 SGHAT, CDR2 FQNNGV.

This clone was detected once. The chain joins TRBV5-1 to TRBJ2-1; TRBD1 matches at 7 bases. This CDR3 has 15 residues. The V segment lost 0 bases and the J segment 3 bases; nucleotides outside the gene matches: 3. CDR1 is SGHRS and CDR2 is YFSETQ in the germline V gene. In nucleotides, the CDR3 is TGCGCCAGCAGCTTGGAAGGGACAGTCTACAATGAGCAGTTCTTC. Translated, it gives CASSLEGTVYNEQFF.

This chain joins TRBV25-1 and TRBJ1-2, with D perhaps TRBD1 (6 bases). Looked up from germline, CDR1 is MGHDK and CDR2 is SYGVNS. V lost 5 bases and J lost 4, with 17 bases in between. This CDR3 is built from 15 residues. The CDR3 coding sequence is TGTGCCAGCAGTCCCACAGGGAACCCTCCCTATGGCTACACCTTC. Translated, it gives CASSPTGNPPYGYTF.

The rearrangement links TRBV18 to TRBJ2-1; 9 positions agree with TRBD2. V was pared by 3 bases and J by 5 bases, with 8 bases of the junction left unmatched. The CDR3 is 16 amino acids. Germline V CDR1 and CDR2: KGHSH, LQKENI. The chain's CDR3 is CASSPTLAGNDNEQFF. CDR3 DNA: TGTGCCAGCTCACCCACGCTAGCGGGGAACGACAATGAGCAGTTCTTC.

The rearrangement links TRBV28 to TRBJ2-7; 8 bases map to TRBD1. Trimming removed 3 bases from V and 10 bases from J; junction bases left unmatched: 5. This CDR3 region has 12 residues. The V gene's germline CDR1 is MDHEN and CDR2 SYDVKM. In nucleotides, the CDR3 is TGTGCCAGCAGTTTTGAGGACAGGGTCCAGTACTTC. This translates into CASSFEDRVQYF.

The chain employs TRBV7-6 and TRBJ1-4; 9 nucleotides match TRBD1. The ends lost 0 bases at V and 3 bases at J; junction bases unmatched: 11. There are 19 residues in the CDR3. Germline CDR1 is SGHVS and CDR2 is FNYEAQ. The CDR3 loop is CASSLAGTGYLGANEKLFF. CDR3 coding DNA: TGTGCCAGCAGCTTAGCCGGGACAGGGTACCTCGGGGCTAATGAAAAACTGTTTTTT.

CDR3 DNA sequence: TGTGCCAGCAGCTTGGTTGGAGAGGGAGATACGCAGTATTTT. Residues: CASSLVGEGDTQYF. The rearrangement joins TRBV5-6 to TRBJ2-3; weak D call: TRBD2 (5 bases). Germline V CDR1 and CDR2: SGHDT, YYEEEE. Trimming removed 0 bases at V and 5 bases at J, with 10 bases between. The CDR3 consists of 14 residues.

The CDR3: CASLQGRGHSPLHF. The CDR3 coding sequence is TGTGCCAGCTTACAGGGAAGGGGACATTCACCCCTCCACTTT. This chain connects TRBV6-1 to TRBJ1-6, with TRBD1 as a possible D gene (6 bases). The length of the CDR3 is 14 residues. V lost 8 bases and J lost 8, with 16 bases in between. Per the germline V gene, CDR1 is MNHNS and CDR2 is SASEGT.

This sequence joins TRBV29-1 and TRBJ2-3; the match to TRBD1 covers 9 bases. J gave up 0 bases and V 6 bases, and 16 bases lay outside the gene matches. CDR3 length equals 18 residues. Germline V CDR1 and CDR2: SQVTM, ANQGSEA. The CDR3 DNA reads TGCAGCGTGGACTGCCCCCCGGGACAGGGTTCCAGCACAGATACGCAGTATTTT. Translation gives CSVDCPPGQGSSTDTQYF.

The chain links TRBV4-3 to TRBJ1-1; D not certain. CDR1 LGHNA and CDR2 YSLEER come from the germline V gene. V was trimmed by 1 base and J by 7 bases, leaving 7 bases between them. The CDR3 is 12 amino acids. DNA for the CDR3: TGCGCCAGCAGCCAAGGAGCCGGTGAAGCTTTCTTT. Translating it yields CASSQGAGEAFF.

V and J are TRBV2 and TRBJ1-1; D is perhaps TRBD1 (6 bases). CDR1 SNHLY and CDR2 FYNNEI come from the germline V gene. Trimming took off 5 bases at V and 6 bases at J, with 13 bases between the two ends. This CDR3 has 13 amino acids. In DNA form, the CDR3 reads TGTGCCAGCAGTTTCAGGGGAATAGCTGAAGCTTTCTTT. It encodes CASSFRGIAEAFF.

The chain links TRBV27 to TRBJ2-2; the match to TRBD2 covers 13 bases. Losses at the gene ends were 4 bases for V and 7 bases for J; bases not matched to a gene: 9. The CDR3 spans 17 residues. Per the germline V gene, CDR1 is MNHEY and CDR2 is SMNVEV (reference sequence). The CDR3 reads CASSSTWTSGGRGELFF. The CDR3 DNA follows: TGTGCCAGCAGTTCTACCTGGACTAGCGGGGGACGCGGGGAGCTGTTTTTT.